This is a list of T cell receptor beta chains from one sample in a study of resident and recirculating memory T cells in vitiligo. The method was immunoSEQ multiplex PCR; TCRdb's version includes in-frame clones alone and lacks a portion of them. This sample carries 65,000 to 80,000 clones, approximately 90% of them seen once, and the ten largest clones take approximately 4.7%. The sequenced material came from blood. Receptors originate from a male donor with vitiligo. Each CDR3 is given with its conserved first and last residue. The D gene is left open where the match is weak. Size is stated for part of the rows, as once, few or many counts, or as a class when the clone is expanded.

CDR3,DNA,size,D,J,V
CASSVAGWNTEAFF,TGTGCCAGCAGTGTGGCAGGATGGAACACTGAAGCTTTCTTT,.,.,TRBJ1-1,TRBV2
CSVGDREDSPLHF,TGCAGCGTTGGGGACAGGGAAGATTCACCCCTCCACTTT,.,TRBD1,TRBJ1-6,TRBV29-1
CASRPVATGASTDTQYF,TGCGCCAGCAGGCCTGTAGCGACAGGAGCTAGCACAGATACGCAGTATTTT,.,.,TRBJ2-3,TRBV5-1
CASSATGSSYNEQFF,TGTGCCAGCAGCGCGACAGGGAGCTCCTACAATGAGCAGTTCTTC,few,TRBD1,TRBJ2-1,TRBV9
CASSPTPVVGTEAFF,TGTGCCAGCAGCCCTACCCCCGTAGTTGGCACTGAAGCTTTCTTT,.,.,TRBJ1-1,TRBV11-2
CASSPGGRGLNIQYF,TGTGCCAGCAGCCCAGGGGGGCGCGGGTTAAACATTCAGTACTTC,.,.,TRBJ2-4,TRBV11-3
CASSGGAMADTQYF,TGTGCCAGTAGTGGTGGAGCGATGGCAGATACGCAGTATTTT,once,.,TRBJ2-3,TRBV19
CASSLGQGRGYTEAFF,TGTGCCAGCAGCCTAGGACAGGGGAGAGGTTACACTGAAGCTTTCTTT,.,TRBD1,TRBJ1-1,TRBV5-4
CASRAGTYTQYF,TGTGCCAGCAGAGCTGGGACATATACGCAGTATTTT,once,.,TRBJ2-3,TRBV6-5
CASSAGTYPEKLFF,TGTGCCAGCAGTGCCGGGACTTATCCTGAAAAACTGTTTTTT,.,.,TRBJ1-4,TRBV27
CASRQGQETQYF,TGTGCCAGCCGACAGGGTCAGGAGACCCAGTACTTC,.,TRBD1,TRBJ2-5,TRBV28
CASSDSRATCSNQPQHF,TGTGCCAGCAGTGACTCGCGGGCAACCTGCAGCAATCAGCCCCAGCATTTT,.,.,TRBJ1-5,TRBV6-4
CASSQESGRGQFF,TGTGCCAGCAGCCAAGAGTCGGGGCGGGGGCAGTTCTTC,.,.,TRBJ2-1,TRBV4-2
CASNPSPGNTEAFF,TGTGCCAGCAACCCCTCGCCGGGGAACACTGAAGCTTTCTTT,.,.,TRBJ1-1,TRBV5-8
CASSAPGLAFDEQFF,TGTGCCAGCAGCGCCCCGGGACTAGCATTCGATGAGCAGTTCTTC,.,TRBD2,TRBJ2-1,TRBV7-3
CASSVEGSVDTQYF,TGTGCCAGCAGCGTAGAAGGCAGCGTAGATACGCAGTATTTT,.,.,TRBJ2-3,TRBV9
CASSGQFREQYF,TGTGCCAGCAGCGGCCAGTTTCGCGAGCAGTACTTC,.,.,TRBJ2-7,TRBV11-2
CASSFQDRAGEAFF,TGTGCCAGCAGTTTCCAGGACAGGGCCGGTGAAGCTTTCTTT,.,TRBD1,TRBJ1-1,TRBV27
CASSRLWASQGYTF,TGTGCCAGCAGTCGTCTCTGGGCCAGTCAGGGCTACACCTTC,.,.,TRBJ1-2,TRBV6-5
CASSQPFRETGELFF,TGCGCCAGCAGCCAACCCTTCAGGGAAACCGGGGAGCTGTTTTTT,.,.,TRBJ2-2,TRBV4-1
CASSLRGWASGSLFTDTQYF,TGTGCCAGCAGCTTACGGGGCTGGGCTAGCGGGAGCCTATTCACAGATACGCAGTATTTT,.,TRBD2,TRBJ2-3,TRBV13
CASSGRTGWNEQFF,TGTGCCAGCAGCGGGAGGACAGGGTGGAATGAGCAGTTCTTC,once,TRBD1,TRBJ2-1,TRBV9
CASSLGQSFNQPQHF,TGTGCCAGCAGCCTGGGACAGAGCTTTAATCAGCCCCAGCATTTT,.,TRBD1,TRBJ1-5,TRBV5-6
CASSPRTGGSYEQYF,TGTGCCAGCAGCCCACGGACGGGAGGGTCCTACGAGCAGTACTTC,.,TRBD2,TRBJ2-7,TRBV27
CASSLLAINTEAFF,TGTGCCAGCAGTTTATTGGCCATTAACACTGAAGCTTTCTTT,.,.,TRBJ1-1,TRBV28
CASNDGVIYGYTF,TGTGCCAGTAATGACGGGGTTATCTATGGCTACACCTTC,.,.,TRBJ1-2,TRBV19
CASSFPMGGGGSNQPQHF,TGTGCCAGCAGTTTCCCCATGGGAGGGGGGGGGAGCAATCAGCCCCAGCATTTT,.,.,TRBJ1-5,TRBV28
CASSIGQGRGGTEAFF,TGTGCCAGTAGTATCGGACAGGGGCGTGGAGGGACTGAAGCTTTCTTT,few,TRBD1,TRBJ1-1,TRBV19
CATTGEGNQPQHF,TGTGCCACCACTGGGGAGGGCAATCAGCCCCAGCATTTT,.,.,TRBJ1-5,TRBV10-3